One and the same sample provided the 10 T cell receptor beta chains below, sequenced in a study of blood T cell repertoires in COVID-19. The repertoire was sequenced with immunoSEQ multiplex PCR; TCRdb's copy has only in-frame clones and lacks some. The sample lists about 160,000 clones, approximately 80% occurring once. Sequencing was done on a sample of peripheral blood. These receptors originate from a woman of 80 years or more with acute or convalescent COVID-19.

The V call is TRBV29-1, the J call TRBJ2-1, with 14 nucleotides matching TRBD2. With 6 bases clipped from V and 4 bases from J, the junction kept 11 bases outside the gene matches. This CDR3 comprises 17 residues. CDR1 and CDR2 from the germline V gene are SQVTM and ANQGSEA. The CDR3 region has the DNA TGCAGCGTCCCCGGGACTAGCGGGGGAACCGTATACAATGAGCAGTTCTTC. This gives the protein CSVPGTSGGTVYNEQFF.

The gene calls are TRBV11-2 and TRBJ2-5; TRBD2 matches at 13 bases. The CDR3 totals 14 residues. V dropped 4 bases and J dropped 5; count of bases not matched to a gene: 1. Germline CDR1 SGHAT, CDR2 FQNNGV. CDR3 nucleotide sequence: TGTGCCAGCAGCTCACTAGCGGGGGGGGAGACCCAGTACTTC. Protein product: CASSSLAGGETQYF.

This rearrangement joins TRBV27 to TRBJ2-7; TRBD2 aligns across 7 bases. Germline values: CDR1 MNHEY, CDR2 SMNVEV (reference sequence). The CDR3 contains 14 residues. The V gene end was trimmed by 3 bases and the J gene end by 3 bases; junction bases not matched to a gene: 5. The CDR3 loop is CASSFSGGGYEQYF. CDR3 coding DNA: TGTGCCAGCAGTTTTTCGGGGGGTGGCTACGAGCAGTACTTC.

The CDR3 loop reads CASSYDRGKGEQFF. CDR3 DNA: TGTGCCAGCAGTTATGACAGGGGCAAGGGTGAGCAGTTCTTC. The rearrangement uses TRBV11-3 and TRBJ2-1; 8 bases match TRBD1. Germline CDR1 and CDR2: SGHNT and YENEEA. The CDR3 is 14 residues long. The ends lost 6 bases at V and 9 bases at J; junction bases unmatched: 10.

This clone was counted a single time. The chain employs TRBV5-1 and TRBJ2-2; possible D gene TRBD1, 5 bases. The CDR3 spans 15 residues. Germline V gene data show CDR1 as SGHRS and CDR2 as YFSETQ. The ends were cut back, 4 bases at V and 4 bases at J, with 14 bases in the middle. The CDR3 DNA reads TGCGCCAGCAGCCCTAACACAGGTTTCACCGGGGAGCTGTTTTTT. Its translation: CASSPNTGFTGELFF.

This clone was seen a few times. The chain has TRBV7-9 and TRBJ1-4; D is possibly TRBD1 (6 bases). The germline CDR1 and CDR2 sequences are SEHNR and FQNEAQ (reference sequence). CDR3 length: 18 residues. With 5 bases removed from V and 2 bases from J, the gap between germline ends came to 21 bases. The CDR3 is CASSILAGHSGTNEKLFF. The CDR3 region has the DNA TGTGCCAGCAGCATCCTAGCGGGACATTCGGGGACTAATGAAAAACTGTTTTTT.

This chain links TRBV7-8 with TRBJ1-3; D not resolved. V shed 1 base and J shed 0 bases, with 13 bases lying between them. CDR3 length: 17 residues. Germline CDR1 is SGHVS and CDR2 is FQNEAQ. CDR3 in DNA: TGTGCCAGCAGCTTAGACGCGACGGAGAGCTCTGGAAACACCATATATTTT. This gives the protein CASSLDATESSGNTIYF.

This chain uses TRBV27 with TRBJ1-2; TRBD1 matches at 7 bases. After removal of 7 bases from V and 2 bases from J, the junction contained 10 bases not matched to a gene. Germline V gene sequence: CDR1 MNHEY, CDR2 SMNVEV (reference sequence). The CDR3 is 15 residues long. CDR3 residues: CASTPWDRLNYGYTF. The CDR3 nucleotides read TGTGCCAGCACCCCTTGGGACAGACTAAACTATGGCTACACCTTC.

The chain is built from TRBV4-1 and TRBJ1-1; D remains unclear. Looked up from germline, CDR1 is MGHRA and CDR2 is YSYEKL. Trimming removed 6 bases from V and 3 bases from J, with 17 bases in between. This CDR3 contains 15 residues. The CDR3 DNA follows: TGCGCCAGCAGTACTAGGTCTCGGAGGGACACTGAAGCTTTCTTT. Its protein product is CASSTRSRRDTEAFF.

The V and J genes are TRBV18 and TRBJ2-1; D may be TRBD1 (5 bases). V was trimmed by 4 bases and J by 7 bases, leaving 14 bases between them. The germline V gene encodes CDR1 KGHSH and CDR2 LQKENI. The CDR3 length is 14 residues. DNA for the CDR3: TGTGCCAGCTCACGGGGCCCAGGGATAAATGAGCAGTTCTTC. This encodes CASSRGPGINEQFF.